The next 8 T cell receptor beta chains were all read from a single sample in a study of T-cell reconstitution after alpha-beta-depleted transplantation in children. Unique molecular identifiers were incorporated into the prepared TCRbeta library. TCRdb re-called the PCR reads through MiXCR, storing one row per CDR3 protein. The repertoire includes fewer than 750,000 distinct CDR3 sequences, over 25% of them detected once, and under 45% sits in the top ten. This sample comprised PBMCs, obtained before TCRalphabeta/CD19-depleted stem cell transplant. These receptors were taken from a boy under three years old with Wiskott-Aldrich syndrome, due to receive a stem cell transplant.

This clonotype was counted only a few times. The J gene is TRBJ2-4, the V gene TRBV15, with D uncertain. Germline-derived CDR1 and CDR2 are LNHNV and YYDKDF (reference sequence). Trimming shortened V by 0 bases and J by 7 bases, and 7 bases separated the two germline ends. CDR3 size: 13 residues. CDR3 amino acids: CATSRDRVNIQYF. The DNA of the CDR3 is TGTGCCACCAGCAGAGATCGGGTTAACATTCAGTACTTC.

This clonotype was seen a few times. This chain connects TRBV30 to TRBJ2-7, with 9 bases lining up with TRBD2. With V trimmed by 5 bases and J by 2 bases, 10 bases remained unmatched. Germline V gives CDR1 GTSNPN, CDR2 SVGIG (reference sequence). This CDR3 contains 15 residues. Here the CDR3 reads CAWPLDRTSAYEQYF. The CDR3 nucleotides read TGTGCCTGGCCATTAGACAGGACTAGCGCCTACGAGCAGTACTTC.

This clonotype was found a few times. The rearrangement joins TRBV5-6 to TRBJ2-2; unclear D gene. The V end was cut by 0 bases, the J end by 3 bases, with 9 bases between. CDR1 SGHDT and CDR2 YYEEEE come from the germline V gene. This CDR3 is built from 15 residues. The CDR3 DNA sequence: TGTGCCAGCAGCTTGGGGCGGCCGGACACCGGGGAGCTGTTTTTT. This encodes CASSLGRPDTGELFF.

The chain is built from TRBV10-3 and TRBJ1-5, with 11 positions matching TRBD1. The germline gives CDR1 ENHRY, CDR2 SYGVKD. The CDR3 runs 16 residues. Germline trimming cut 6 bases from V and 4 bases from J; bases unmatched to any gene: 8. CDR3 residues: CAISAGTGGQNQPQHF. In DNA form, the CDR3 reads TGTGCCATCAGCGCCGGGACAGGGGGACAGAATCAGCCCCAGCATTTT.

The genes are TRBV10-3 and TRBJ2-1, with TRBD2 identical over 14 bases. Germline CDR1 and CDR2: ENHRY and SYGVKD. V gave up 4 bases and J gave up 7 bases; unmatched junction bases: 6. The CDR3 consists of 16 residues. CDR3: CAISALGTSGRNEQFF. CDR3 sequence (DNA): TGTGCCATCAGTGCCCTAGGGACTAGCGGGAGAAATGAGCAGTTCTTC.

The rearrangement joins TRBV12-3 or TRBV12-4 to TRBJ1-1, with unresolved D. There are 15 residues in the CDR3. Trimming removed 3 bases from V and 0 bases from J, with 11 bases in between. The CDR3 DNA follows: TGTGCCAGCAGTTTTTACAACGCCATGAACACTGAAGCTTTCTTT. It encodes CASSFYNAMNTEAFF.

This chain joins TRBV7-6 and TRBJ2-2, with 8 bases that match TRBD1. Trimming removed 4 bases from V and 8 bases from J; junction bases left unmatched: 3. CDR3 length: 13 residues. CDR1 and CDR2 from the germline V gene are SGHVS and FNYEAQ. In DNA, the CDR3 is TGTGCCAGCAGCTCTTGGACAGGGGGGGAGCTGTTTTTT. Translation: CASSSWTGGELFF.

CDR3 sequence: CASSQYDREYYGYTF. The CDR3 DNA is TGTGCCAGCAGTCAATATGACAGGGAGTACTATGGCTACACCTTC. The chain employs TRBV2 and TRBJ1-2, with 7 bases matching TRBD1. This CDR3 spans 15 amino acids. V dropped 5 bases and J dropped 3; count of bases not matched to a gene: 9. CDR1 and CDR2 from the germline V gene are SNHLY and FYNNEI.